What follows are 28 T cell receptor beta chains derived from one specimen sequenced in a study of blood T cell repertoires in COVID-19. The protocol was immunoSEQ multiplex PCR, while the TCRdb copy is restricted to in-frame clones and leaves out a portion. The data show about 180,000 clones, around 80% seen once. Sequencing was done on a sample of peripheral blood. All receptors derive from a woman in her seventies with acute or convalescent COVID-19.

This chain connects TRBV27 to TRBJ2-1; D not certain. Deletions cut 4 bases from V and 9 bases from J, with 13 bases between. Germline V gives CDR1 MNHEY, CDR2 SMNVEV (reference sequence). The CDR3 covers 13 residues. The CDR3 DNA reads TGTGCCAGCAGTTCTGCTGGCCCAGGTGAGCAGTTCTTC. It yields the protein CASSSAGPGEQFF.

The chain combines TRBV4-2 with TRBJ1-3, with D unclear. The CDR3 sequence is 14 residues long. Germline values: CDR1 LGHNA, CDR2 YNFKEQ. Trimming removed 1 base from V and 4 bases from J, with 8 bases in between. The CDR3 is CASSQVLSGNTIYF. The CDR3 nucleotides are TGTGCCAGCAGCCAAGTCCTGTCCGGAAACACCATATATTTT.

Only one count was recorded for this clone. The rearrangement uses TRBV15 and TRBJ2-6; D is possibly TRBD2 (5 bases). Per germline, CDR1 LNHNV and CDR2 YYDKDF (reference sequence). The CDR3 spans 21 residues. V dropped 3 bases and J dropped 0 bases, with 24 bases sitting between them. CDR3 nucleotide sequence: TGTGCCACCAGCAGCCGGGATTATCTAAAAGTATTTACCTCTGGGGCCAACGTCCTGACTTTC. It codes for CATSSRDYLKVFTSGANVLTF. The whole variable domain, remainder taken from reference TRBV15 and TRBJ2-6, is DAMVIQNPRYQVTQFGKPVTLSCSQTLNHNVMYWYQQKSSQAPKLLFHYYDKDFNNEADTPDNFQSRRPNTSFCFLDIRSPGLGDTAMYLCATSSRDYLKVFTSGANVLTFGAGSRLTVL.

This chain connects TRBV11-2 to TRBJ2-2; D perhaps matches TRBD2 (5 bases). CDR3 length equals 14 residues. CDR1 and CDR2 from the germline V gene are SGHAT and FQNNGV. V lost 4 bases and J 5 bases, leaving 11 bases between the germline ends. CDR3 region: CASSWERGTGELFF. The CDR3 coding sequence is TGTGCCAGCAGCTGGGAGCGCGGTACCGGGGAGCTGTTTTTT.

This chain links TRBV12-5 with TRBJ2-1; the match to TRBD2 covers 7 bases. Trimming at V came to 0 bases and at J to 5 bases, leaving 7 bases not matched to a gene. The CDR3 totals 16 residues. Per germline, CDR1 LGHNT and CDR2 FRNRAP. CDR3 sequence: CASGLVLTSDNNEQFF. CDR3 bases: TGTGCTAGTGGTTTGGTACTAACTAGCGATAACAATGAGCAGTTCTTC.

The genes are TRBV30 and TRBJ1-2; 9 bases agree with TRBD1. Per germline, CDR1 GTSNPN and CDR2 SVGIG (reference sequence). This CDR3 has 13 amino acids. J was trimmed by 4 bases and V by 5 bases; bases with no gene match: 5. The DNA of the CDR3 is TGTGCCTGGGTGACAGGGGGGGCCTATGGCTACACCTTC. As protein: CAWVTGGAYGYTF.

This chain joins TRBV28 and TRBJ2-7, with 7 bases lining up with TRBD2. The junction had 6 bases not matched to a gene; V was cut back by 5 bases and J by 2 bases. Germline V gives CDR1 MDHEN, CDR2 SYDVKM. This CDR3 is 14 amino acids long. DNA for the CDR3: TGTGCCAGCAGTCCTCTAGCGGAAACCTACGAGCAGTACTTC. Protein sequence: CASSPLAETYEQYF.

The chain has TRBV29-1 and TRBJ1-2; a weak D match, TRBD1 (6 bases). Trimming removed 4 bases at V and 7 bases at J, with 10 bases between. The CDR3 is 11 residues long. Germline CDR1 SQVTM, CDR2 ANQGSEA. In DNA, the CDR3 is TGCAGCGTTGGCAACAGGGTTGGCTACACCTTC. Translation: CSVGNRVGYTF.

The chain joins TRBV7-9 to TRBJ2-5; no clear D gene. The CDR3 covers 11 residues. Germline lookup yields CDR1 SEHNR and CDR2 FQNEAQ (reference sequence). The V and J ends lost 6 bases and 2 bases respectively, with 4 bases between them. CDR3 in DNA: TGTGCCAGCAGTGAGCAAGAGACCCAGTACTTC. Residues: CASSEQETQYF.

The rearrangement joins TRBV30 to TRBJ1-1; possible D gene TRBD1, 6 bases. V lost 2 bases and J 6 bases, leaving 10 bases between the germline ends. The CDR3 runs to 12 residues. From germline, CDR1 is GTSNPN and CDR2 SVGIG (reference sequence). The CDR3 region is CAWSPQGPEAFF. The CDR3 region has the DNA TGTGCCTGGAGTCCACAGGGCCCTGAAGCTTTCTTT.

V gene TRBV7-9 combines with J gene TRBJ2-6, with D possibly matching TRBD2 (5 bases). CDR3 length equals 17 residues. Trimming shortened V by 6 bases and J by 2 bases, and 17 bases separated the two germline ends. Germline V lookup: CDR1 SEHNR, CDR2 FQNEAQ (reference sequence). CDR3 DNA sequence: TGTGCCAGCAGGGTAGGGAACGGGGTAGCTGGGGCCAACGTCCTGACTTTC. Protein sequence: CASRVGNGVAGANVLTF.

This chain joins TRBV12-3 or TRBV12-4 and TRBJ1-2; D unresolved. The CDR3 extends over 12 amino acids. V was shortened by 5 bases and J by 14 bases, with 18 bases between the two germline ends. The chain's CDR3 is CASSPRHGQRTF. DNA of the CDR3: TGTGCCAGCAGTCCGCGGCACGGTCAAAGGACCTTC.

This chain uses TRBV2 with TRBJ1-1, with D maybe TRBD1 (6 bases). Trimming cost V 3 bases and J 11 bases, with 16 bases left between them. Germline lookup yields CDR1 SNHLY and CDR2 FYNNEI. CDR3 size: 13 residues. The CDR3 DNA reads as TGTGCCAGCAGTGATGGTGGGGGGGGCCCGGCTTTCTTT. This translates into CASSDGGGGPAFF.

This clone was picked up a small number of times. V usage is TRBV3-1 (or the pseudogene TRBV3-2) and J usage is TRBJ1-1; tentative D call: TRBD1 (5 bases). The V end lost 3 bases, the J end lost 8 bases, and 7 bases lay between the germline ends. The CDR3 has 11 amino acids. In germline, CDR1 is LGHDT, CDR2 YNNKEL (reference sequence). The CDR3 protein is CASSHSGEAFF. CDR3 bases: TGTGCCAGCAGCCATTCAGGGGAAGCTTTCTTT.

This chain connects TRBV7-2 to TRBJ2-1, with TRBD2 identical over 9 bases. The CDR3 has 14 amino acids. Trimming removed 2 bases from V and 9 bases from J; junction bases left unmatched: 5. Germline loops: CDR1 SGHTA, CDR2 FQGNSA. The CDR3 coding sequence is TGTGCCAGCAGCTTACTTCTAGCGGGGCGTGAGCAGTTCTTC. Its translation is CASSLLLAGREQFF. The full variable domain, rest sourced from reference TRBV7-2 and TRBJ2-1, is GAGVSQSPSNKVTEKGKDVELRCDPISGHTALYWYRQSLGQGLEFLIYFQGNSAPDKSGLPSDRFSAERTGGSVSTLTIQRTQQEDSAVYLCASSLLLAGREQFFGPGTRLTVL.

The genes are TRBV2 and TRBJ2-5; weak D call: TRBD1 (6 bases). V was shortened by 6 bases and J by 5 bases, with 16 bases between the two germline ends. Germline V lookup: CDR1 SNHLY, CDR2 FYNNEI. There are 14 residues in the CDR3. CDR3 coding DNA: TGTGCCAGCAGCATCCCAGGGGCTTTGGAGACCCAGTACTTC. As protein: CASSIPGALETQYF.

This rearrangement joins TRBV19 to TRBJ1-1; maybe TRBD1 (5 bases). Trimming took 10 bases from V and 2 from J, leaving 17 bases between them. This CDR3 comprises 14 residues. CDR1 and CDR2 from the germline V gene are LNHDA and SQIVND (reference sequence). CDR3: CATSETETNTEAFF. The CDR3 DNA reads as TGTGCCACCTCCGAGACAGAGACTAACACTGAAGCTTTCTTT.

The V call is TRBV4-1, the J call TRBJ1-2; TRBD1 might be the D (5 bases). V lost 0 bases to trimming and J lost 5 bases, with 16 bases between them. The CDR3 totals 16 residues. Germline CDR1 MGHRA, CDR2 YSYEKL. CDR3 in amino acids: CASSQDRKGVAYGYTF. DNA for the CDR3: TGCGCCAGCAGCCAAGACCGCAAAGGGGTGGCGTATGGCTACACCTTC.

The chain links TRBV18 to TRBJ2-7, with TRBD2 matching over 11 bases. CDR3 length: 14 amino acids. CDR1 and CDR2 (germline): KGHSH, LQKENI. V lost 5 bases and J lost 1; bases outside the gene matches: 1. CDR3 DNA: TGTGCCAGCTCAGGGACTAGCGGTTCCTACGAGCAGTACTTC. It codes for CASSGTSGSYEQYF.

The chain combines TRBV21-1 with TRBJ1-2; the table's D gene call, TRBD1, was not cross checked with the DNA. TRBV21-1 is a pseudogene locus. The CDR3 loop spans 16 amino acids. The CDR3 sequence: CASSETIDRVDYGYTF. The CDR3, as DNA: TGTGCCAGCAGCGAGACAATAGACAGGGTTGACTATGGCTACACCTTC.

This clone was detected a few times. The rearrangement uses TRBV6-2 or TRBV6-3 and TRBJ1-5, with D uncertain. Trimming shortened V by 7 bases and J by 2 bases, and 9 bases separated the two germline ends. Germline values: CDR1 MNHEY, CDR2 SVGEGT. The CDR3 consists of 13 residues. CDR3 sequence (DNA): TGTGCCAGCAACCCTCAGGGCAATCAGCCCCAGCATTTT. Protein: CASNPQGNQPQHF.

The chain uses TRBV6-5 and TRBJ1-3; D is possibly TRBD1 (5 bases). CDR1 is MNHEY and CDR2 is SVGAGI in the germline V gene. This CDR3 has 15 residues. V shed 5 bases and J shed 2 bases, with 13 bases lying between them. The CDR3 is CASSTDRYPGNTIYF. The CDR3, as DNA: TGTGCCAGCAGTACCGACAGATACCCTGGAAACACCATATATTTT.

This clone appeared a few times. The V gene is TRBV14, the J gene TRBJ1-6, with D tentatively TRBD1 (6 bases). CDR1 and CDR2 (germline): SGHDN, FVKESK. The CDR3 extends over 15 amino acids. The V and J ends lost 4 bases and 3 bases respectively, with 10 bases between them. CDR3 loop: CASSPTGGYNSPLHF. The CDR3 bases are TGTGCCAGCAGCCCGACAGGCGGCTATAATTCACCCCTCCACTTT.

The J gene is TRBJ1-3, the V gene TRBV5-4; D unresolved. The CDR3 spans 14 residues. Germline V lookup: CDR1 SGHNT, CDR2 YYREEE (reference sequence). Trimming removed 4 bases at V and 4 bases at J, with 12 bases between. The CDR3 DNA reads TGTGCCAGCAGCGTTATGGCGGGGGGAAACACCATATATTTT. Residues: CASSVMAGGNTIYF.

The V and J genes are TRBV24-1 and TRBJ1-2; TRBD1 might be the D (5 bases). Germline CDR1 reads KGHDR; CDR2 reads SFDVKD. The V end was cut by 9 bases, the J end by 8 bases, with 27 bases between. The CDR3 consists of 16 residues. Written as DNA, the CDR3 is TGTGCCACCGCCGGCGCCGACAGATATCTAAAAGAAGGCTACACCTTC. This translates into CATAGADRYLKEGYTF.

The V and J genes are TRBV5-6 and TRBJ1-1; 7 positions match TRBD1. The CDR3 spans 16 residues. With V trimmed by 0 bases and J by 7 bases, 12 bases remained unmatched. The germline V gene has CDR1 SGHDT and CDR2 YYEEEE. CDR3 amino acids: CASSLAARQGPFEAFF. The CDR3 coding sequence is TGTGCCAGCAGCTTGGCCGCAAGACAGGGACCTTTTGAAGCTTTCTTT.

The rearrangement links TRBV3-1 (or the pseudogene TRBV3-2) to TRBJ1-2, with TRBD1 matching 7 bases. The germline gives CDR1 LGHDT, CDR2 YNNKEL (reference sequence). The CDR3 is 18 residues long. J was trimmed by 5 bases and V by 4 bases; bases with no gene match: 19. CDR3 sequence: CASSPNQRDSRNFYGYTF. The CDR3 nucleotides are TGTGCCAGCAGCCCCAACCAACGGGACAGCAGAAACTTTTATGGCTACACCTTC.

CDR3 loop: CASSSPGQGKSPLHF. In nucleotides, the CDR3 is TGTGCCAGCAGTTCCCCGGGACAGGGAAAGTCACCCCTCCACTTT. V is TRBV28 and J is TRBJ1-6, with 9 bases matching TRBD1. CDR3 length: 15 amino acids. The V gene end was trimmed by 4 bases and the J gene end by 10 bases; junction bases not matched to a gene: 8. Germline lookup yields CDR1 MDHEN and CDR2 SYDVKM.